The clone carrying this T cell receptor beta chain was observed a few times. The antigen remains unidentified. The CDR3 spans 13 residues. Germline V gene lookup returns CDR1 DFQATT and CDR2 SNEGSKA (reference sequence). The V end was cut by 3 bases, the J end by 1 base, with 9 bases between. TCR beta CDR3 regions were amplified from RNA. The TCR CDR3 was amplified in a first-round RT-PCR using the HTBI primer set. TCRdb re-derived calls from the multiplex PCR reads in MiXCR, one entry per CDR3 protein. This repertoire shows roughly 560,000 distinct CDR3 sequences, roughly 15% found once; its top ten account for over 3.5%. This record comes from a study of T cells in Graves' hyperthyroidism and ophthalmopathy. At the level of the study: Specimen type is peripheral blood, collected at initial diagnosis prior to any treatment.

Study-level findings and limits: Separating ophthalmopathy from stable hyperthyroidism was achieved by a 13 V-J model.

V usage is TRBV20-1 and J usage is TRBJ1-1; D unclear. The clonotype was recovered from a woman between 40 and 50 years old with Graves' ophthalmopathy. Sequencing used blood. For the CDR3, the DNA is TGCAGTGCTAGGGGCGGAAAGAACACTGAAGCTTTCTTT. This sequence encodes CSARGGKNTEAFF.